This T cell receptor (beta chain) originates from a study of cytomegalovirus exposure and HLA in healthy donors. Looking at the study overall: In an early release, HLA-typed donors contributed tens of millions of unique TCR sequences.

General study results and limits: Researchers catalogued roughly 170 TCR beta chains as cytomegalovirus-associated.

There are 14 residues in the CDR3. Germline CDR1 is MDHEN and CDR2 is SYDVKM. V was pared by 5 bases and J by 6 bases, with 16 bases between. As for this clone: Its antigen is unidentified.

It was with 60 Vbeta and 13 Jbeta primers that the PCR ran. Produced via immunoSEQ multiplex PCR; TCRdb's table is partial and in-frame only. The data show over 100,000 clones, around 80% seen once. The sequencing input was PBMCs. The sequence derives from a middle-aged woman in good health and CMV-seronegative. The rearrangement uses TRBV28 and TRBJ1-2; D is undetermined. The CDR3 region has the DNA TGTGCCAGCAGTCCTCTGGGCGGGTCCGATGGCTACACCTTC. This translates into CASSPLGGSDGYTF.